The 25 T cell receptor beta chains in this list originate from one sample, sequenced in a study of T cell responses to AZD1222 COVID-19 vaccine (dated by TCRdb to about 2021). What this sample's time point label stands for: baseline before first vaccination. The library was produced with the immunoSEQ multiplex PCR assay. In its TCRdb copy, this immuneACCESS table keeps in-frame sequences only and misses some clones. Where compared with another copy, unresolved V genes explain less than half of these, and the others have no known cause. Across this sample there are 100,000 to 150,000 clones, with 88% seen only once. The ten largest clonotypes hold more than 5.5% of the sample. The sample was peripheral blood, taken on day 0 of AZD1222 vaccination. These receptors originate from an adult in good health.

The V and J genes are TRBV28 and TRBJ2-3; D might be TRBD2 (6 bases). The CDR3 loop spans 16 amino acids. CDR1 and CDR2 (germline): MDHEN, SYDVKM. V dropped 2 bases and J dropped 3 bases, with 15 bases sitting between them. The CDR3 DNA is TGTGCCAGCAGTTTAGTAGCGGACCCGCTTACAGATACGCAGTATTTT. Translated, it gives CASSLVADPLTDTQYF. The full variable domain, completed using reference TRBV28 and TRBJ2-3, is DVKVTQSSRYLVKRTGEKVFLECVQDMDHENMFWYRQDPGLGLRLIYFSYDVKMKEKGDIPEGYSVSREKKERFSLILESASTNQTSMYLCASSLVADPLTDTQYFGPGTRLTVL.

The genes are TRBV5-5 and TRBJ1-5; D is undetermined. Germline V lookup: CDR1 SGHKS, CDR2 YYEKEE (reference sequence). V lost 4 bases and J lost 3, with 14 bases in between. This CDR3 has 15 residues. This chain's CDR3 is CASSNQPNSNQPQHF. In DNA, the CDR3 is TGTGCCAGCAGCAATCAGCCTAACTCCAATCAGCCCCAGCATTTT.

This chain uses TRBV4-2 with TRBJ1-2, with no clear D. V lost 0 bases and J 1 base, leaving 6 bases between the germline ends. CDR3 length: 14 amino acids. Germline V gene sequence: CDR1 LGHNA, CDR2 YNFKEQ. The DNA for the CDR3 is TGTGCCAGCAGCCAAGATAAGGATAACTATGGCTACACCTTC. It translates to CASSQDKDNYGYTF.

This chain connects TRBV4-2 to TRBJ2-5; 11 bases agree with TRBD1. With V trimmed by 6 bases and J by 2 bases, 5 bases remained unmatched. The CDR3 loop spans 15 amino acids. Looked up from germline, CDR1 is LGHNA and CDR2 is YNFKEQ. The CDR3 sequence: CASSRGQGAQETQYF. The CDR3 nucleotides are TGTGCCAGCAGTCGAGGACAGGGGGCACAAGAGACCCAGTACTTC.

The chain uses TRBV5-1 and TRBJ2-5; 10 nucleotides match TRBD2. The J segment lost 5 bases and the V segment lost 5 bases, leaving 6 bases of the junction unmatched. Germline-derived CDR1 and CDR2 are SGHRS and YFSETQ. The CDR3 totals 14 residues. As DNA, the CDR3 is TGCGCCAGCAGGTCCGGGACTAGCGTCGAGACCCAGTACTTC. Translation: CASRSGTSVETQYF.

The chain uses TRBV5-6 and TRBJ2-1; possibly TRBD1 or TRBD2 for D (5 bases each). V was clipped by 1 base and J by 2 bases, with 7 bases between them. This CDR3 has 14 residues. Germline CDR1 and CDR2: SGHDT and YYEEEE. The CDR3 loop reads CASSLMGAYNEQFF. As DNA, the CDR3 is TGTGCCAGCAGCTTGATGGGGGCCTACAATGAGCAGTTCTTC. Variable domain in full (rest from reference TRBV5-6 and TRBJ2-1): DAGVTQSPTHLIKTRGQQVTLRCSPKSGHDTVSWYQQALGQGPQFIFQYYEEEERQRGNFPDRFSGHQFPNYSSELNVNALLLGDSALYLCASSLMGAYNEQFFGPGTRLTVL.

This sequence joins TRBV5-6 and TRBJ2-1, with a possible D match to TRBD2 (6 bases). CDR1 SGHDT and CDR2 YYEEEE come from the germline V gene. V lost 2 bases and J lost 5, with 17 bases in between. The CDR3 length is 16 residues. CDR3 protein: CASSLFTGDINNEQFF. The CDR3 nucleotides are TGTGCCAGCAGCTTATTTACGGGAGATATTAACAATGAGCAGTTCTTC.

The CDR3 spells CASSYRDPYEQYF. In DNA form, the CDR3 reads TGTGCCAGCAGCTACAGGGACCCCTACGAGCAGTACTTC. The V call is TRBV5-8, the J call TRBJ2-7; D is perhaps TRBD1 (6 bases). The CDR3 consists of 13 residues. From germline, CDR1 is SGHTS and CDR2 YDEGEE. The V end lost 3 bases, the J end lost 2 bases, and 9 bases lay between the germline ends. The whole variable domain, filled in from reference TRBV5-8 and TRBJ2-7, reads EAGVTQSPTHLIKTRGQQATLRCSPISGHTSVYWYQQALGLGLQFLLWYDEGEERNRGNFPPRFSGRQFPNYSSELNVNALELEDSALYLCASSYRDPYEQYFGPGTRLTVT.

The CDR3 DNA reads TGTGCCAGCAGTTCCCCGCCGGACAGGCGAGGCTACACCTTC. Protein: CASSSPPDRRGYTF. The chain uses TRBV28 and TRBJ1-2; 7 positions match TRBD1. The CDR3 spans 14 residues. V dropped 4 bases and J dropped 8; count of bases not matched to a gene: 10. Germline CDR1 is MDHEN and CDR2 is SYDVKM.

This chain joins TRBV6-5 and TRBJ2-5; 10 bases match TRBD1. V shed 0 bases, J shed 3 bases, and the junction held 1 base outside the gene matches. The germline gives CDR1 MNHEY, CDR2 SVGAGI. The CDR3 sequence is 15 residues long. CDR3 loop: CASSYSTGGEETQYF. The CDR3 region has the DNA TGTGCCAGCAGTTACTCGACAGGGGGCGAAGAGACCCAGTACTTC.

The chain uses TRBV3-1 (or the pseudogene TRBV3-2) and TRBJ1-2, with a weak D call TRBD1 (5 bases). From germline, CDR1 is LGHDT and CDR2 YNNKEL (reference sequence). V was pared by 2 bases and J by 4 bases, with 8 bases between. The CDR3 is made up of 13 amino acids. The CDR3 region is CASSQIGGYGYTF. The CDR3 DNA sequence: TGTGCCAGCAGCCAAATCGGGGGCTATGGCTACACCTTC.

In DNA, the CDR3 is TGTGCCAGCAGCCTCGATGTGACTTTTGAGCAGTTCTTC. Its protein product is CASSLDVTFEQFF. The chain recombines TRBV28 with TRBJ2-1; D gene unclear. CDR3 length equals 13 residues. The V gene lost 6 bases and the J gene lost 9 bases, with 15 bases spanning the gap. Germline loops: CDR1 MDHEN, CDR2 SYDVKM. The variable domain in full, completed from reference TRBV28 and TRBJ2-1, reads DVKVTQSSRYLVKRTGEKVFLECVQDMDHENMFWYRQDPGLGLRLIYFSYDVKMKEKGDIPEGYSVSREKKERFSLILESASTNQTSMYLCASSLDVTFEQFFGPGTRLTVL.

The chain carries TRBV28 and TRBJ2-3, with 7 positions matching TRBD2. CDR1 MDHEN and CDR2 SYDVKM come from the germline V gene. The CDR3 length is 16 residues. The J segment lost 2 bases and the V segment lost 5 bases, leaving 10 bases of the junction unmatched. This CDR3 reads CASSPPSGGDTDTQYF. In DNA, the CDR3 is TGTGCCAGCAGTCCGCCGAGTGGGGGGGACACAGATACGCAGTATTTT.

This chain connects TRBV2 to TRBJ2-5; the D is unclear. V was pared by 4 bases and J by 5 bases, with 8 bases between. This CDR3 has 12 residues. Germline CDR1 SNHLY, CDR2 FYNNEI. The CDR3 spells CASSVDGETQYF. For the CDR3, the DNA is TGTGCCAGCAGTGTTGATGGGGAGACCCAGTACTTC.

The V and J genes are TRBV11-2 and TRBJ2-1, with 8 nucleotides matching TRBD2. Germline V gene sequence: CDR1 SGHAT, CDR2 FQNNGV. The CDR3 spans 15 residues. With V trimmed by 5 bases and J by 4 bases, 7 bases remained unmatched. CDR3 nucleotides: TGTGCCAGCAGCATTAGCGGGACATCTTACAATGAGCAGTTCTTC. It translates to CASSISGTSYNEQFF.

The chain carries TRBV5-1 and TRBJ1-1, with TRBD1 identical over 7 bases. The junction had 8 bases not matched to a gene; V was cut back by 0 bases and J by 6 bases. This CDR3 is built from 15 residues. Germline V CDR1 and CDR2: SGHRS, YFSETQ. The CDR3 region is CASSLAPQGSPEAFF. The CDR3 DNA reads as TGCGCCAGCAGCTTGGCCCCACAGGGGTCTCCTGAAGCTTTCTTT.

The rearrangement links TRBV6-1 to TRBJ2-6; 7 bases are shared with TRBD1. The trim removed 4 bases at V and 1 base at J, leaving 13 bases unmatched. The length of the CDR3 is 19 residues. Per germline, CDR1 MNHNS and CDR2 SASEGT. In nucleotides, the CDR3 is TGTGCCAGCAGTGCCTTGCCGAGACAGGGTGAATCTGGGGCCAACGTCCTGACTTTC. It codes for CASSALPRQGESGANVLTF.

This clone was seen once. The chain links TRBV19 to TRBJ1-5, with TRBD1 matching over 12 bases. V shed 3 bases and J 4 bases; nucleotides not matched to a gene: 19. Germline CDR1 LNHDA, CDR2 SQIVND (reference sequence). The CDR3 has 21 residues. The CDR3 loop is CASSILLLGQGALNPNQPQHF. As DNA, the CDR3 is TGTGCCAGTAGTATCCTACTACTGGGACAGGGGGCGCTTAATCCTAATCAGCCCCAGCATTTT.

This clone was found once. The chain combines TRBV19 with TRBJ2-7; the match to TRBD1 covers 7 bases. The junction had 6 bases not matched to a gene; V was cut back by 1 base and J by 3 bases. Germline V lookup: CDR1 LNHDA, CDR2 SQIVND (reference sequence). The CDR3 has 15 residues. The CDR3 sequence: CASSIGQTGYYEQYF. The CDR3 DNA is TGTGCCAGTAGTATAGGCCAGACAGGGTACTACGAGCAGTACTTC.

This chain links TRBV7-7 with TRBJ2-1; TRBD2 agrees at 8 bases. Trimming cost V 5 bases and J 3 bases; bases outside gene matches: 3. Germline CDR1 SSHAT, CDR2 FNYEAQ (reference sequence). The CDR3 has 14 amino acids. The CDR3 loop is CASSPGLDYNEQFF. DNA of the CDR3: TGTGCCAGCAGCCCGGGACTAGACTACAATGAGCAGTTCTTC.

With respect to this clone: Its ends do not fully match the called genes, so a read error is possible. This chain connects TRBV19 to TRBJ1-1; tentative D call: TRBD1 (6 bases). Germline CDR1 is LNHDA and CDR2 is SQIVND (reference sequence). This CDR3 region has 12 residues. CDR3 sequence: CASSTRGGHPRF. CDR3 DNA: TGTGCCAGTAGTACCCGGGGGGGGCACCCTCGCTTT.

The chain recombines TRBV15 with TRBJ2-7, with a tentative D call TRBD1 (7 bases). V lost 0 bases and J 1 base, leaving 13 bases between the germline ends. The CDR3 length is 16 residues. Germline V gene lookup returns CDR1 LNHNV and CDR2 YYDKDF (reference sequence). The CDR3 bases are TGTGCCACCAGCAGAGATCGGGCAGGGGGGTCCTACGAGCAGTACTTC. Translation: CATSRDRAGGSYEQYF.

This chain connects TRBV19 to TRBJ1-5, with D perhaps matching TRBD1 (5 bases). This CDR3 contains 14 residues. V lost 4 bases and J 11 bases, leaving 18 bases between the germline ends. Germline values: CDR1 LNHDA, CDR2 SQIVND (reference sequence). The CDR3 reads CASSTTGGNRAQHF. The CDR3 DNA is TGTGCCAGTAGTACCACAGGTGGGAATCGGGCCCAGCATTTT.

This chain connects TRBV19 to TRBJ2-6; D gene uncertain. CDR1 is LNHDA and CDR2 is SQIVND in the germline V gene (reference sequence). V was shortened by 5 bases and J by 0 bases, with 11 bases between the two germline ends. The CDR3 runs to 16 residues. In nucleotides, the CDR3 is TGTGCCAGTAGTCCCATACGGTCCTCTGGGGCCAACGTCCTGACTTTC. Residues: CASSPIRSSGANVLTF.

J is TRBJ1-6 and V is TRBV5-1; weak D call: TRBD1 (5 bases). The germline V gene encodes CDR1 SGHRS and CDR2 YFSETQ. The germline V and J ends were trimmed by 5 bases and 7 bases, with 22 bases remaining between them. The CDR3 is made up of 17 amino acids. The CDR3 nucleotides read TGCGCCAGCAGACGGGGGGTTTTAAAGAGTCCCAATTCACCCCTCCACTTT. Amino acids: CASRRGVLKSPNSPLHF.